One sample yielded the 26 T cell receptor beta chains listed below, sequenced in a study of blood T cells in healthy people across ages. The use of a sample-barcoded 5' primer and a J-beta primer mix characterized a second PCR of about 6 to 12 cycles. A single record per CDR3 protein comes from TCRdb applying MiXCR to the 5' RACE reads. The sample lists 800,000 or so distinct CDR3 sequences; less than 80% were seen once. The sequenced sample consisted of blood. The receptor source for this set is a man aged 25-45 years in good health.

A single count supports this clonotype. A read error may account for a junction end that differs from germline. The V and J genes are TRBV7-8 and TRBJ2-7, with 12 nucleotides matching TRBD2. This CDR3 spans 16 amino acids. Germline lookup yields CDR1 SGHVS and CDR2 FQNEAQ. CDR3 sequence (DNA): TGTGCCAGCAGCCTCTGGACTAGCGGGGTACAAGAGACCCAGAACTTC. Translated, it gives CASSLWTSGVQETQNF.

The V call is TRBV2, the J call TRBJ2-5; TRBD2 might be the D (6 bases). This CDR3 is built from 15 residues. V was clipped by 4 bases and J by 2 bases, with 14 bases between them. Germline V gives CDR1 SNHLY, CDR2 FYNNEI. CDR3 residues: CASSVRERKQETQYF. DNA for the CDR3: TGTGCCAGCAGTGTACGGGAGAGAAAACAAGAGACCCAGTACTTC.

The chain combines TRBV21-1 with TRBJ2-1; TRBD1 reflects the table's D call only, with no check against the DNA. TRBV21-1 is an annotated pseudogene. CDR3 length equals 14 residues. The CDR3 DNA follows: TGTGCCAGCAGCAAAGCCCAGGGGTGGGATGAGCAGTTCTTC. Translating gives CASSKAQGWDEQFF.

This clonotype showed up just once. The chain uses TRBV10-3 and TRBJ1-5; 8 bases are shared with TRBD1. CDR3 length: 13 residues. Germline CDR1 and CDR2: ENHRY and SYGVKD. The CDR3 sequence: CAIQGDTNQPQHF. The CDR3 region has the DNA TGTGCTATACAGGGGGACACCAATCAGCCCCAGCATTTT.

The V call is TRBV29-1, the J call TRBJ2-4; the match to TRBD2 covers 7 bases. Germline-derived CDR1 and CDR2 are SQVTM and ANQGSEA. This CDR3 contains 14 residues. V dropped 4 bases and J dropped 0; count of bases not matched to a gene: 3. DNA for the CDR3: TGCAGCGTTGGGGGGGGACTAGCCAAAAACATTCAGTACTTC. It yields the protein CSVGGGLAKNIQYF.

The chain carries TRBV25-1 and TRBJ1-2, with 7 bases that match TRBD1. CDR3 length equals 14 residues. The germline V gene encodes CDR1 MGHDK and CDR2 SYGVNS. The V and J ends lost 3 bases and 4 bases, in that order; junction bases with no gene match: 5. This chain's CDR3 is CASSDRDSPYGYTF. The CDR3 bases are TGTGCCAGCAGTGACCGGGACAGTCCCTATGGCTACACCTTC.

The J gene is TRBJ1-1, the V gene TRBV24-1; TRBD1 might be the D (5 bases). Trimming removed 7 bases at V and 4 bases at J, with 15 bases between. In germline, CDR1 is KGHDR, CDR2 SFDVKD. CDR3 length: 14 amino acids. Here the CDR3 reads CATRAPGGTTEAFF. CDR3 DNA: TGTGCCACCAGGGCCCCCGGGGGTACCACTGAAGCTTTCTTT.

This chain links TRBV30 with TRBJ1-1; D remains ambiguous. Trimming shortened V by 0 bases and J by 2 bases, and 4 bases separated the two germline ends. There are 12 residues in the CDR3. Germline V gene data show CDR1 as GTSNPN and CDR2 as SVGIG (reference sequence). The CDR3 sequence is CAWSVGNTEAFF. DNA of the CDR3: TGTGCCTGGAGTGTTGGAAACACTGAAGCTTTCTTT.

This clonotype has only one observation. The chain recombines TRBV6-2 or TRBV6-3 with TRBJ2-1, with unresolved D. Germline assignment: CDR1 MNHEY and CDR2 SVGEGT. V was cut by 5 bases and J by 9 bases, with 14 bases left in between. The CDR3 consists of 13 residues. In DNA, the CDR3 is TGTGCCAGCAGTGACCCACTAATGAGTGAGCAGTTCTTC. Its protein product is CASSDPLMSEQFF.

The V gene is TRBV7-3, the J gene TRBJ2-5; D perhaps matches TRBD2 (7 bases). The CDR3 extends over 13 amino acids. CDR1 SGHTA and CDR2 FQGTGA come from the germline V gene. Trimming shortened V by 2 bases and J by 5 bases, and 9 bases separated the two germline ends. The chain's CDR3 is CASSLRGAETQYF. The CDR3 nucleotides are TGTGCCAGCAGCTTACGGGGGGCCGAGACCCAGTACTTC.

The chain couples TRBV4-3 to TRBJ1-6, with D possibly being TRBD1 (6 bases). Germline CDR1 reads LGHNA; CDR2 reads YSLEER. There are 16 residues in the CDR3. Trimming stripped 7 bases from V and 8 bases from J, with 21 bases between. CDR3 sequence: CASTPVVQGADSPLHF. The DNA of the CDR3 is TGCGCCAGCACCCCCGTCGTACAGGGAGCAGATTCACCCCTCCACTTT.

The V and J genes are TRBV6-5 and TRBJ2-4; 9 nucleotides align to TRBD1. The CDR3 extends over 13 amino acids. V was pared by 4 bases and J by 12 bases, with 7 bases of the junction left unmatched. Per germline, CDR1 MNHEY and CDR2 SVGAGI. CDR3 DNA sequence: TGTGCCAGCAGTTGGTACAGGGGGCGGGATCAGTACTTC. It translates to CASSWYRGRDQYF.

The chain is built from TRBV5-1 and TRBJ2-3, with 9 positions matching TRBD1. Germline CDR1 and CDR2: SGHRS and YFSETQ. The CDR3 loop spans 16 amino acids. With V trimmed by 3 bases and J by 3 bases, 8 bases remained unmatched. The CDR3: CASSYRTGEKTDTQYF. The CDR3 DNA follows: TGCGCCAGCAGCTATCGGACAGGGGAGAAGACAGATACGCAGTATTTT.

The chain couples TRBV7-3 to TRBJ2-3; 8 nucleotides agree with TRBD2. The germline V gene encodes CDR1 SGHTA and CDR2 FQGTGA. J gave up 1 base and V 1 base, and 10 bases lay outside the gene matches. The CDR3 is 18 amino acids. The CDR3 nucleotides are TGTGCCAGCAGCTTAAGGGGCCTTACTAGCGGAGGCACAGATACGCAGTATTTT. Translated, it gives CASSLRGLTSGGTDTQYF.

CDR3 in DNA: TGTGCCAGCAGTACCACAGGGAGGAACTATGGCTACACCTTC. Residues: CASSTTGRNYGYTF. This chain connects TRBV6-6 to TRBJ1-2; possible D gene TRBD1, 6 bases. The V end lost 5 bases, the J end lost 2 bases, and 12 bases lay between the germline ends. This CDR3 is built from 14 residues. Germline values: CDR1 MNHNY, CDR2 SVGAGI (reference sequence).

In DNA, the CDR3 is TGTGCCAGCAGTGAAACTGGGGTTGGGGGTGCGAGGGAGACCCAGTACTTC. It translates to CASSETGVGGARETQYF. The chain carries TRBV2 and TRBJ2-4; TRBD1 or TRBD2 may be the D gene (5 bases each). The DNA end favors TRBJ2-5, so the J call may be wrong. Germline V gene data show CDR1 as SNHLY and CDR2 as FYNNEI. The CDR3 is 17 amino acids.

The V call is TRBV27, the J call TRBJ1-4; D is possibly TRBD1 (6 bases). In germline, CDR1 is MNHEY, CDR2 SMNVEV (reference sequence). V shed 5 bases and J shed 8 bases, with 15 bases lying between them. This CDR3 contains 14 residues. The DNA for the CDR3 is TGTGCCAGCAGTCCACAGGGCGGAAGAGAAAAACTGTTTTTT. Translating gives CASSPQGGREKLFF.

J is TRBJ1-2 and V is TRBV20-1; D may be TRBD1 (5 bases). The V gene's germline CDR1 is DFQATT and CDR2 SNEGSKA (reference sequence). The V gene lost 5 bases and the J gene lost 4 bases, with 14 bases spanning the gap. The CDR3 has 13 amino acids. The CDR3 sequence: CSAGGGVGYGYTF. For the CDR3, the DNA is TGCAGTGCTGGGGGGGGGGTTGGCTATGGCTACACCTTC.

The chain has TRBV7-9 and TRBJ2-3; D uncertain. CDR1 and CDR2 (germline): SEHNR, FQNEAQ (reference sequence). CDR3 length: 14 residues. Trimming stripped 3 bases from V and 4 bases from J, with 11 bases between. Here the CDR3 reads CASSFVTAADTQYF. The CDR3 coding sequence is TGTGCCAGCAGCTTTGTAACGGCAGCAGATACGCAGTATTTT.

This chain uses TRBV12-3 or TRBV12-4 with TRBJ1-4, with D possibly being TRBD1 (5 bases). The ends were cut back, 6 bases at V and 10 bases at J, with 18 bases in the middle. This CDR3 is 14 amino acids long. The CDR3 DNA reads TGTGCCAGCAGCGGGGAAGCAGGGTGGGGAAAACTGTTTTTT. Translated, it gives CASSGEAGWGKLFF.

This clonotype was observed at least ten times. This chain joins TRBV7-9 and TRBJ2-6, with no clear D. This CDR3 is 13 amino acids long. Germline CDR1 SEHNR, CDR2 FQNEAQ (reference sequence). Deletions cut 5 bases from V and 2 bases from J, with 4 bases between. The CDR3 DNA reads TGTGCCAGCAGCCCAGCTGGGGCCAACGTCCTGACTTTC. This translates into CASSPAGANVLTF.

This chain joins TRBV7-2 and TRBJ2-7, with D perhaps being TRBD1 or TRBD2 (5 bases each). Per germline, CDR1 SGHTA and CDR2 FQGNSA. There are 13 residues in the CDR3. V was cut by 5 bases and J by 2 bases, with 10 bases left in between. CDR3 amino acids: CASSARDAYEQYF. CDR3 in DNA: TGTGCCAGCAGCGCCCGGGACGCCTACGAGCAGTACTTC.

This clonotype came up a few times. The chain uses TRBV7-2 and TRBJ2-6, with D unresolved. Germline CDR1 reads SGHTA; CDR2 reads FQGNSA. V was cut by 5 bases and J by 10 bases, with 3 bases left in between. CDR3 length: 10 amino acids. The CDR3 here is CASSGNVLTF. As DNA, the CDR3 is TGTGCCAGCAGCGGAAACGTCCTGACTTTC.

A few counts support this clonotype. This chain uses TRBV7-8 with TRBJ2-1; tentative D call: TRBD1 (5 bases). The germline V and J ends were trimmed by 3 bases and 6 bases, with 12 bases remaining between them. Germline V lookup: CDR1 SGHVS, CDR2 FQNEAQ. The CDR3 runs 14 residues. This CDR3 is CASSFLTDSNEQFF. CDR3 bases: TGTGCCAGCAGCTTTCTGACAGATAGCAATGAGCAGTTCTTC.

The V call is TRBV7-2, the J call TRBJ2-5; 11 bases align to TRBD2. CDR1 is SGHTA, CDR2 FQGNSA, per germline. The CDR3 length is 15 residues. V shed 5 bases, J shed 5 bases, and the junction held 7 bases outside the gene matches. This chain's CDR3 is CASSQTSGAQETQYF. In nucleotides, the CDR3 is TGTGCCAGCAGCCAGACTAGCGGGGCCCAGGAGACCCAGTACTTC.

V usage is TRBV9 and J usage is TRBJ2-3; TRBD2 matches 8 bases. This CDR3 has 16 amino acids. Germline V CDR1 and CDR2: SGDLS, YYNGEE. V shed 7 bases, J shed 2 bases, and the junction held 12 bases outside the gene matches. CDR3 sequence reads: CASGEPAGAPTDTQYF. In DNA form, the CDR3 reads TGTGCCAGCGGCGAACCAGCGGGGGCCCCCACAGATACGCAGTATTTT.